Included here is one T cell receptor beta chain sequence, with context. The length of the CDR3 is 14 residues. Germline V gives CDR1 SGHRS, CDR2 YFSETQ. V was trimmed by 4 bases and J by 4 bases, leaving 11 bases between them. These data belong to a study of T cell responses to AZD1222 COVID-19 vaccine. Some clones are missing from TCRdb's copy, which holds only in-frame ones; the method was immunoSEQ multiplex PCR. Among about 130,000 clones, approximately 85% were seen once, and the ten largest hold approximately 4.4%. The sample was peripheral blood, taken 28 days after the second AZD1222 dose. This rearrangement joins TRBV5-1 to TRBJ2-2; D unresolved. This receptor was taken from an adult who received the AZD1222 COVID-19 vaccine. CDR3 protein: CASSPGRSTGELFF. CDR3 nucleotide sequence: TGCGCCAGCAGCCCCGGGCGGAGCACCGGGGAGCTGTTTTTT.